This TCR beta chain appears in the sequencing data of a study of vaccination and CD4 T cells after COVID-19. Study information: Post-vaccine specimens were obtained a median 72 days after dose two (range 14 to 241). Study-level findings and limits: A nonsignificant median increase from about 20 to 38 SARS-CoV-2-reactive clonotypes was observed.

Sequenced with the Oncomine TCR Beta short-read assay was DNA taken from cultured CD4+ T cells. Using the QIAamp micro DNA kit, genomic DNA was extracted from the CD4+ T cells that had been cultured. TCRdb redid the calling of the PCR reads with MiXCR, one entry per CDR3 protein. The table has fewer than 10,000 distinct CDR3 sequences, under 40% seen once. Only a few counts were recorded for this clonotype. What it binds is not known. Treatment described: approximately nine-day PBMC culture with coronavirus spike peptide pools or control peptides (ViraFEST assay). An unexposed donor provided the CD4+ T cells, which were collected before the COVID-19 pandemic (2011-2018). T cells were expanded with peptide pools, and expanded clonotypes were identified by TCR sequencing. Sequenced input: CD4+ T cells from blood, cultured in vitro. This TCR came from a human donor in good health.

The CDR3 sequence: CSASPLAGGDGEQYF. For the CDR3, the DNA is TGCAGTGCTAGCCCATTAGCGGGAGGGGATGGCGAGCAGTACTTC. The chain recombines TRBV20-1 with TRBJ2-7; 11 bases map to TRBD2. The CDR3 covers 15 residues. The trim removed 3 bases at V and 6 bases at J, leaving 10 bases unmatched. CDR1 is DFQATT, CDR2 SNEGSKA, per germline (reference sequence).